This T cell receptor beta chain was observed in a study of CD8+ T cells in alopecia areata (dated by TCRdb to 2016 to 2018). Looking at the study overall: Treated patients were enrolled in an open-label pilot trial of oral tofacitinib at 5 to 10 mg twice daily for moderate-to-severe alopecia areata. Tofacitinib was given for 6 to 18 months, followed by 6 months of follow-up off drug to assess delayed response and recurrence. High-throughput TCRbeta sequencing was used to examine T cell clonal expansion in alopecia areata in both the C3H/HeJ mouse model and human patients. On the human side, TCRbeta sequencing was run on scalp tissue and on sorted CD4+ and CD8+ peripheral blood T cells from healthy controls and from alopecia areata patients with either patchy or totalis/universalis disease. Biopsies were taken from tofacitinib-treated patients at baseline and at 4 and 24 weeks of treatment, and a later scalp biopsy was taken in several of the tofacitinib-treated patients. Clonality in the scalp was compared among normal scalp (n=4), patchy alopecia areata scalp (n=8), and alopecia totalis/universalis scalp (n=8). RNA was obtained with the PAXgene miRNA kit for fixed scalp, the miRNeasy kit for PBMCs, and the RNeasy kit for mouse skin. immunoSEQ multiplex PCR using 35 Vbeta forward primers and 13 Jbeta reverse primers was used to amplify TCRbeta CDR3 regions. Study-wide findings and limitations: Unlike mouse skin, which is dominated by gammadelta T cells, normal human skin has resident alphabeta T cells that are also sequenced, and this complicates analysis of the scalp TCR repertoire. TCR sequences shared between patients were less clear than in mice, possibly partly because of HLA diversity in the patient population. Compared with normal scalp, lesional scalp had higher clonality and more expanded CD8+ clones, particularly in alopecia totalis/universalis, a pattern that suggests antigenic drive.

This sample's time point label indicates: baseline before oral tofacitinib. Lesional scalp punch biopsies and peripheral blood were collected from alopecia areata patients. After PBMCs were isolated by density centrifugation and stained for CD3, CD4 and CD8, a FACSAria was used to sort CD4+ and CD8+ T cells. Including the terminal cysteine and phenylalanine, the CDR3 comprises 15 residues. Only CDR3 DNA is held: 45 bases, read in frame from base 1. From V the trimming removes 2 bases and from J it removes 6 bases, while the gene matches leave 7 bases of the junction unaccounted for. From a lookup of the germline V gene, CDR1 and CDR2 are SGHVS and FQNEAQ. As for this clone: The antigen it binds to is not known. Within one base of it there is no much larger clone, and no base qualities were kept.

The receptor library was made with the immunoSEQ multiplex PCR assay. To provide template for TCR sequencing, every sample had RNA extracted and reverse transcribed into cDNA. SuperScript III was used for first-strand cDNA synthesis, primed with a 2:1 mix of oligo-dT and random hexamers. A synthetic immune receptor repertoire was used to assess amplification bias, and residual bias was removed computationally. Per the source publication's procedure: Raw reads were preprocessed to remove errors, and CDR3 was defined according to IMGT conventions as the region from the conserved cysteine to phenylalanine. Clonality was computed by normalizing Shannon entropy by log2 of the number of productive unique TCRs and subtracting the result from 1. Whether scalp clones were CD4 or CD8 was inferred by matching scalp TCRbeta sequences against CD4 and CD8 repertoires sorted from blood. TCRdb holds this immuneACCESS table with in-frame rearrangements only. Some clones are missing; in checked studies, unresolved V genes explain under half, and the rest has no known cause. That table gives V, J and clone size, and the DNA gave D and trimming. Recorded for this sample are over 50,000 clones; approximately 45% of them occurred a single time. Approximately 18% of the sample rests with the top ten.

The sequence was collected from a human donor with alopecia areata. This receptor chain uses TRBV7-8 and TRBJ1-5; TRBD1 aligns with 7 central bases. Sequenced here: CD8+ T cells sorted from blood, sampled at week 0. The nucleotide sequence reads as follows: TGTGCCAGCAGCTTAACCGACAGGGCTATTCAGCCCCAGCATTTT. This gives the protein CASSLTDRAIQPQHF.